This TCR beta chain was identified in a study of lymphopenia after photon versus proton radiotherapy. Trimming removed 0 bases from V and 0 bases from J; junction bases left unmatched: 5. Germline V gives CDR1 LGHNA, CDR2 YNFKEQ. The CDR3 runs 18 residues. Profiling relied on immunoSEQ multiplex PCR, and the TCRdb table lists in-frame clones only, not all of them. This table has some 55,000 clones, 83% appearing once. Whole-study findings and limits: After lymphocyte nadir, photon-treated repertoires showed oligoclonal expansion, especially CD8+ Temra. Larger post-nadir TCR diversity loss correlated inversely with survival in deceased patients.

Concerning this clone: Its matching antigen is unknown.

Sequencing used peripheral blood, obtained from a patient treated with photon-based radiotherapy. This clonotype originated in a man aged 50 or older with gastric cancer. The rearrangement links TRBV4-2 to TRBJ2-2; TRBD2 agrees at 9 bases. DNA for the CDR3: TGTGCCAGCAGCCAAGATGAGGCTAGCGGGGCGAACACCGGGGAGCTGTTTTTT. Its translation is CASSQDEASGANTGELFF.